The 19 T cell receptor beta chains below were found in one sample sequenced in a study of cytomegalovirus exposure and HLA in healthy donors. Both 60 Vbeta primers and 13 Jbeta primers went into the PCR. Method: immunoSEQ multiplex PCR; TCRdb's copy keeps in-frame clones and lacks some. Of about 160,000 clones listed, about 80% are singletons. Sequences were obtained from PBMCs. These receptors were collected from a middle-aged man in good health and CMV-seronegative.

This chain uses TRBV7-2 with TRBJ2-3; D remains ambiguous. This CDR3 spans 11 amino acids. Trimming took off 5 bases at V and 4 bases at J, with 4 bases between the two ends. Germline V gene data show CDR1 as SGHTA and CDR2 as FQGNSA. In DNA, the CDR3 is TGTGCCAGCAGCCCTGCAGATACGCAGTATTTT. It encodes CASSPADTQYF.

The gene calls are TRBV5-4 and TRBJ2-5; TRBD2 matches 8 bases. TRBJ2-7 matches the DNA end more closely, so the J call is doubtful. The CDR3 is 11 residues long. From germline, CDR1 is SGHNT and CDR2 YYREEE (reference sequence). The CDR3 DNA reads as TGTCCCGGGAGGGGCAGATACGAGCAGTACTTC. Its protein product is CPGRGRYEQYF.

As DNA, the CDR3 is TGTGCCAGCACGGGACTAGCGGAACTCGAGCAGTTCTTC. As protein: CASTGLAELEQFF. The chain recombines TRBV2 with TRBJ2-1; 11 bases align to TRBD2. The CDR3 loop spans 13 amino acids. V was clipped by 7 bases and J by 10 bases; unmatched bases: 6. The germline V gene encodes CDR1 SNHLY and CDR2 FYNNEI.

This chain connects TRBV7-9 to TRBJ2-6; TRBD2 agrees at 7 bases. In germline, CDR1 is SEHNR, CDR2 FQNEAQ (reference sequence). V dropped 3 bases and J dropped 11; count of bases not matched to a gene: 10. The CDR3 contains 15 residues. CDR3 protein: CASSLGGTATDVLTF. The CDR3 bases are TGTGCCAGCAGCTTGGGGGGGACGGCTACGGACGTCCTGACTTTC.

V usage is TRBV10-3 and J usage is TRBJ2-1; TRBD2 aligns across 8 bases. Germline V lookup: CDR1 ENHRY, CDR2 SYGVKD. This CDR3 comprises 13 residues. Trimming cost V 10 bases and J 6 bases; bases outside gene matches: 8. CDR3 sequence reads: CATGLAESNEQFF. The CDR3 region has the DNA TGTGCCACCGGACTAGCAGAAAGCAATGAGCAGTTCTTC.

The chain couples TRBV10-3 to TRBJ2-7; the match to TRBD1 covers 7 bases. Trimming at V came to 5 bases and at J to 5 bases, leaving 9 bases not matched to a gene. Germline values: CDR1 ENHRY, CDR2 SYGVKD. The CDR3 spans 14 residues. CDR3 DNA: TGTGCCATCAGTCTCGGGACAGTATACCACGAGCAGTACTTC. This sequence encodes CAISLGTVYHEQYF.

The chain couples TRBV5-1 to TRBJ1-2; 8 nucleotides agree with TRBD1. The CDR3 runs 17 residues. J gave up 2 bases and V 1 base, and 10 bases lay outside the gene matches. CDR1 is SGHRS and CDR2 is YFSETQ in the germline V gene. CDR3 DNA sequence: TGCGCCAGCAGCTTGATGTCAGGGGGCGTAGTGAACTATGGCTACACCTTC. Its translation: CASSLMSGGVVNYGYTF. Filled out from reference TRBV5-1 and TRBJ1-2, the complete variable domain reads KAGVTQTPRYLIKTRGQQVTLSCSPISGHRSVSWYQQTPGQGLQFLFEYFSETQRNKGNFPGRFSGRQFSNSRSEMNVSTLELGDSALYLCASSLMSGGVVNYGYTFGSGTRLTVV.

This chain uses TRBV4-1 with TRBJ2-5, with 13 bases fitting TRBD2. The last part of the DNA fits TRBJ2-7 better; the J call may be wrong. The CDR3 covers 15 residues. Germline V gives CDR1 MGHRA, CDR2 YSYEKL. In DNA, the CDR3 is TGCGCCAGCAGCCCGACTAGCGGGAGGTCCTACGAGCAGTACTTC. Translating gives CASSPTSGRSYEQYF.

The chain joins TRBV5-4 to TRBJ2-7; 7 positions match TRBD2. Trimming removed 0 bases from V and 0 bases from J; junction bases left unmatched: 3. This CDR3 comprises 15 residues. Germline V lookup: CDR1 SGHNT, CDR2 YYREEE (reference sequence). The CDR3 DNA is TGTGCCAGCAGCTTGGTGGGCGGGAGCTCCTACGAGCAGTACTTC. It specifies CASSLVGGSSYEQYF.

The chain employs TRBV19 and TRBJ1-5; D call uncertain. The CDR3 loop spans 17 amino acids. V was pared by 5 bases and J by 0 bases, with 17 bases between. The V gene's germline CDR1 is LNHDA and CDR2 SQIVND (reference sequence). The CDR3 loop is CASSVEQRKDSNQPQHF. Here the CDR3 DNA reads TGTGCCAGTAGTGTCGAGCAGCGAAAAGATAGCAATCAGCCCCAGCATTTT. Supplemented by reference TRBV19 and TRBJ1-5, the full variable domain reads DGGITQSPKYLFRKEGQNVTLSCEQNLNHDAMYWYRQDPGQGLRLIYYSQIVNDFQKGDIAEGYSVSREKKESFPLTVTSAQKNPTAFYLCASSVEQRKDSNQPQHFGDGTRLSIL.

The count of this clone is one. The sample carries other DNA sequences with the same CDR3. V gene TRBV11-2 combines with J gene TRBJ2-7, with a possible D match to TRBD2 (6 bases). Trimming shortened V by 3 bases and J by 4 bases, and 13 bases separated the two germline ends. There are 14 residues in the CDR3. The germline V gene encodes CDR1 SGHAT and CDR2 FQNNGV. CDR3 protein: CASSFSGGTYEQYF. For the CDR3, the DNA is TGTGCCAGCAGCTTCAGCGGAGGGACTTACGAGCAGTACTTC.

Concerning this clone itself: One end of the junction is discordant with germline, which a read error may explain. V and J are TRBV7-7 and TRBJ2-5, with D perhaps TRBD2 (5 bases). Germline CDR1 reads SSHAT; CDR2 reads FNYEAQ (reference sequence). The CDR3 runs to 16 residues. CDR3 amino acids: CASSLGGGSTLETQYF. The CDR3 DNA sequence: TGTGCTAGCAGCTTAGGAGGCGGCTCTACGCTAGAGACCCAGTACTTC.

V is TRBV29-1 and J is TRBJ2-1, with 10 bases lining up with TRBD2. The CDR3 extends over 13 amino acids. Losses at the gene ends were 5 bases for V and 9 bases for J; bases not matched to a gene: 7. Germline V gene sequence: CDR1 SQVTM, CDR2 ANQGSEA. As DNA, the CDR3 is TGCAGCGTTCAACTAGCGGGAAATGGTGAGCAGTTCTTC. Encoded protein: CSVQLAGNGEQFF.

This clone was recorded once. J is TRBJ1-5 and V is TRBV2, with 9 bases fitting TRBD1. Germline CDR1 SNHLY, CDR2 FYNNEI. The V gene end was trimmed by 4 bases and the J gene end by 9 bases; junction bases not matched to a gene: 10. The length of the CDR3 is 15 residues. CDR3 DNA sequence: TGTGCCAGCAGTGTGGACAGGGGCGAGGGAAGGCCCCAGCATTTT. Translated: CASSVDRGEGRPQHF.

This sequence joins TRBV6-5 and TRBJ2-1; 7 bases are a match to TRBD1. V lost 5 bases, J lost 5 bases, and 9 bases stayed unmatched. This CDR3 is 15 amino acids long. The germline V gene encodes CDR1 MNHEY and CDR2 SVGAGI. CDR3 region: CASSIPGQIHNEQFF. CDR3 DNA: TGTGCCAGCAGTATACCGGGACAGATACACAATGAGCAGTTCTTC.

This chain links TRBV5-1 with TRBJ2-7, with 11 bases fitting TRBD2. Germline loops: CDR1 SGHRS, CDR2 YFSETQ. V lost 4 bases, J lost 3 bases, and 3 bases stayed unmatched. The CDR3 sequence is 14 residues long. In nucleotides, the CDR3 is TGCGCCAGCAGCCCCACTAGCGGGAGCTACGAGCAGTACTTC. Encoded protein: CASSPTSGSYEQYF. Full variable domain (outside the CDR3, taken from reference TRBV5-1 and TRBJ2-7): KAGVTQTPRYLIKTRGQQVTLSCSPISGHRSVSWYQQTPGQGLQFLFEYFSETQRNKGNFPGRFSGRQFSNSRSEMNVSTLELGDSALYLCASSPTSGSYEQYFGPGTRLTVT.

CDR3 in amino acids: CASRRREGFHNEQFF. CDR3 bases: TGTGCCAGCAGGAGGAGGGAGGGCTTCCACAATGAGCAGTTCTTC. This rearrangement joins TRBV28 to TRBJ2-1, with 7 bases that match TRBD2. The CDR3 consists of 15 residues. Germline V gene sequence: CDR1 MDHEN, CDR2 SYDVKM. The trim removed 6 bases at V and 5 bases at J, leaving 10 bases unmatched.

This CDR3 reads CASRTQGASGANVLTF. The CDR3 nucleotides read TGTGCCAGCAGGACACAAGGGGCCTCTGGGGCCAACGTCCTGACTTTC. J is TRBJ2-6 and V is TRBV28, with a weak D call TRBD1 (5 bases). The germline gives CDR1 MDHEN, CDR2 SYDVKM. The CDR3 contains 16 residues. V lost 6 bases and J 0 bases, leaving 12 bases between the germline ends.

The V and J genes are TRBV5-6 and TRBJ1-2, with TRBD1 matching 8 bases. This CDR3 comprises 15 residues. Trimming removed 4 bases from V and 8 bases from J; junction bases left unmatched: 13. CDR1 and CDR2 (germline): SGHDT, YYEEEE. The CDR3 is CASSPKYTGGNGYTF. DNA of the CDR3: TGTGCCAGCAGCCCGAAGTACACAGGGGGTAACGGCTACACCTTC.